The clone carrying this TCR beta chain was observed a few times. PCR used 60 Vbeta primers and 13 Jbeta primers. The method was immunoSEQ multiplex PCR; TCRdb's version includes in-frame clones alone and lacks a portion of them. The sample holds about 150,000 clones, roughly four fifths seen once. This specimen comes from a study of cytomegalovirus exposure and HLA in healthy donors. As for the study in general: Among over 300 genotyped donors, approximately 80% fell in the Caucasian-associated ancestry cluster.

This CDR3 spans 12 amino acids. Trimming removed 6 bases at V and 1 base at J, with 6 bases between. Germline V gives CDR1 LNHNV, CDR2 YYDKDF (reference sequence). This clonotype originated in a female donor in good health and CMV-seropositive. Sequencing was done on a sample of PBMCs. The J gene is TRBJ1-1, the V gene TRBV15; D is uncertain. As DNA, the CDR3 is TGTGCCACCAGTAGACAGAACACTGAAGCTTTCTTT. Protein sequence: CATSRQNTEAFF. The full variable domain, with the rest looked up from reference TRBV15 and TRBJ1-1, is DAMVIQNPRYQVTQFGKPVTLSCSQTLNHNVMYWYQQKSSQAPKLLFHYYDKDFNNEADTPDNFQSRRPNTSFCFLDIRSPGLGDTAMYLCATSRQNTEAFFGQGTRLTVV.